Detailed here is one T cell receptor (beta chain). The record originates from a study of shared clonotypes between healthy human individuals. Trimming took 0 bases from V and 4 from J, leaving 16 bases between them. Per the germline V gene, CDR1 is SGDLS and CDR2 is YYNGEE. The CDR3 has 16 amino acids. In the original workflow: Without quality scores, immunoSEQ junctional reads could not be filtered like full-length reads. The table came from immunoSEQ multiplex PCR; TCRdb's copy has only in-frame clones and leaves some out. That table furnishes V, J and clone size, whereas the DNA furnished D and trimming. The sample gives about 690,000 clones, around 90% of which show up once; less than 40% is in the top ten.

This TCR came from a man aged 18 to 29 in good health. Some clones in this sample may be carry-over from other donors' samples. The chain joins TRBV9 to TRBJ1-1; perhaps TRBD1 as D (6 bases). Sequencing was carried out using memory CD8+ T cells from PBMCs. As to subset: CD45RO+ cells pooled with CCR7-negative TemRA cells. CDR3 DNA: TGTGCCAGCAGCGTAGCTACTGAGGGGGGAGTCACTGAAGCTTTCTTT. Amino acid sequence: CASSVATEGGVTEAFF.